Listed below are T cell receptor beta chains from one sample, sequenced in a study of CD8 T cells in ankylosing spondylitis. MiXCR was run by TCRdb on the 5' RACE reads, yielding one entry per CDR3 protein. The data contain more than 400,000 distinct CDR3 sequences, about 5% of them singletons. The sequenced material came from blood, either unsorted or a sorted T cell fraction (not recorded which). The receptors derive from a male donor with ankylosing spondylitis. Both conserved end residues are part of each CDR3. Each record gives: CDR3 protein, CDR3 DNA, V gene, clone size, J gene, D gene. A D gene is named only where the DNA matches it firmly. A row's size may be missing; if present it is once, few, many or a size class.

CDR3aa: CSASYRGGGEAFF
CDR3nt: TGCAGTGCTTCATACAGGGGCGGGGGAGAAGCTTTCTTT
v_gene: TRBV20-1
abundance: many
j_gene: TRBJ1-1
d_gene: TRBD1

CDR3aa: CASRRDSDRAYNEQFF
CDR3nt: TGTGCCAGCAGGCGAGACTCTGACAGGGCGTACAATGAGCAGTTCTTC
v_gene: TRBV28
abundance: few
j_gene: TRBJ2-1
d_gene: TRBD1

CDR3aa: CASSLAGLAGGEEAFF
CDR3nt: TGTGCCAGCAGTTTAGCTGGTTTGGCAGGGGGTGAGGAAGCTTTCTTT
v_gene: TRBV12-3/TRBV12-4
abundance: many
j_gene: TRBJ1-1
d_gene: TRBD1

CDR3aa: CASSFRQGETQYF
CDR3nt: TGTGCCAGCAGCTTCCGACAGGGAGAGACCCAGTACTTC
v_gene: TRBV7-2
abundance: NA
j_gene: TRBJ2-5
d_gene: TRBD1

CDR3aa: CASSQSGRSYEQYF
CDR3nt: TGCGCCAGCAGCCAGTCAGGGAGGTCCTACGAGCAGTACTTC
v_gene: TRBV4-3
abundance: many
j_gene: TRBJ2-7
d_gene: NA

CDR3aa: CASTSPVCMNTEAFF
CDR3nt: TGTGCCAGCACCTCCCCGGTATGCATGAACACTGAAGCTTTCTTT
v_gene: TRBV5-4
abundance: many
j_gene: TRBJ1-1
d_gene: NA

CDR3aa: CASSGDSRNTIYF
CDR3nt: TGTGCCAGCAGCGGGGACAGCCGAAACACCATATATTTT
v_gene: TRBV9
abundance: many
j_gene: TRBJ1-3
d_gene: TRBD1

CDR3aa: CASSPQWVLNSPLHF
CDR3nt: TGTGCCAGCAGTCCCCAATGGGTACTAAACTCACCCCTCCACTTT
v_gene: TRBV27
abundance: many
j_gene: TRBJ1-6
d_gene: NA

CDR3aa: CASSVGRDSEKLFF
CDR3nt: TGTGCCAGCAGCGTAGGCCGGGATAGTGAAAAACTGTTTTTT
v_gene: TRBV9
abundance: many
j_gene: TRBJ1-4
d_gene: NA

CDR3aa: CASSSWTGGETQYF
CDR3nt: TGCGCCAGCAGCTCCTGGACAGGGGGGGAGACCCAGTACTTC
v_gene: TRBV5-1
abundance: many
j_gene: TRBJ2-5
d_gene: TRBD1

CDR3aa: CASSLNSGVSGDTQYF
CDR3nt: TGTGCCAGCAGCTTAAATAGCGGGGTCTCCGGAGATACGCAGTATTTT
v_gene: TRBV7-3
abundance: NA
j_gene: TRBJ2-3
d_gene: TRBD2

CDR3aa: CASSLVSGYNQPQHF
CDR3nt: TGTGCCAGCAGCTTGGTCAGTGGGTACAATCAGCCCCAGCATTTT
v_gene: TRBV5-5
abundance: many
j_gene: TRBJ1-5
d_gene: NA

CDR3aa: CSAPLPSDWSGELFF
CDR3nt: TGCAGTGCGCCCCTCCCTTCGGACTGGAGCGGGGAGCTGTTTTTT
v_gene: TRBV20-1
abundance: many
j_gene: TRBJ2-2
d_gene: NA

CDR3aa: CASSLDGGPRNGYTF
CDR3nt: TGTGCCAGCAGCTTGGACGGGGGGCCCCGGAATGGCTACACCTTC
v_gene: TRBV5-6
abundance: many
j_gene: TRBJ1-2
d_gene: NA

CDR3aa: CASSLGPDRAGELFF
CDR3nt: TGTGCTAGCAGCTTAGGCCCCGACAGGGCCGGGGAGCTGTTTTTT
v_gene: TRBV7-7
abundance: many
j_gene: TRBJ2-2
d_gene: TRBD1

CDR3aa: CASSFRVGGNTIYF
CDR3nt: TGTGCCAGCAGTTTCCGGGTGGGAGGAAACACCATATATTTT
v_gene: TRBV12-3/TRBV12-4
abundance: many
j_gene: TRBJ1-3
d_gene: NA

CDR3aa: CASSIGDRGYGYTF
CDR3nt: TGCGCCAGCAGCATAGGAGACAGGGGCTATGGCTACACCTTC
v_gene: TRBV5-1
abundance: many
j_gene: TRBJ1-2
d_gene: TRBD1

CDR3aa: CASRLAGNTDTQYF
CDR3nt: TGTGCCAGCCGACTAGCGGGGAACACAGATACGCAGTATTTT
v_gene: TRBV12-3/TRBV12-4
abundance: many
j_gene: TRBJ2-3
d_gene: TRBD2

CDR3aa: CASSPRGRSRSEQYF
CDR3nt: TGCGCCAGCAGCCCCAGGGGCAGGTCGAGGAGTGAGCAGTACTTC
v_gene: TRBV5-1
abundance: many
j_gene: TRBJ2-7
d_gene: NA